The rows below give T cell receptor beta chains drawn from one sample of a study of blood T cell repertoires in COVID-19. TCRdb's copy holds only in-frame clones and misses some; the assay was immunoSEQ multiplex PCR. The sample yields about 150,000 clones, 84% seen once. Sequencing was done on a sample of peripheral blood. The receptors stem from a human donor in a cohort sampled during active COVID-19. CDR3s include the opening cysteine and the closing phenylalanine or tryptophan. D genes are given only for firm matches. Clone size is shown for a subset of rows, as once, few, many or a class of expanded clone.

v_call	d_call	j_call	clone_size	cdr3_nt	cdr3_aa
TRBV5-1	.	TRBJ1-2	.	TGCGCCAGCAGCTTGGGGAGGGGATACGCTAACTATGGCTACACCTTC	CASSLGRGYANYGYTF
TRBV29-1	TRBD1	TRBJ1-1	.	TGCAGCGTTGAGAGGACAGGGGTGTCGAACACTGAAGCTTTCTTT	CSVERTGVSNTEAFF
TRBV27	TRBD1	TRBJ1-5	.	TGTGCCAGCGCCCCGACAGGGGTGGGCAATCAGCCCCAGCATTTT	CASAPTGVGNQPQHF
TRBV27	TRBD1	TRBJ1-2	.	TGTGCCAGCAGTGTGGACAGGACTGGCGGCTACACCTTC	CASSVDRTGGYTF
TRBV5-1	TRBD1	TRBJ2-5	.	TGCGCCAGCAGCTTGGGGGACAGGGTCGACGAGACCCAGTACTTC	CASSLGDRVDETQYF
TRBV6-2/TRBV6-3	TRBD1	TRBJ1-5	.	TGTGCCAGCAGTAGGGACAGGGGCAATCAGCCCCAGCATTTT	CASSRDRGNQPQHF
TRBV19	.	TRBJ1-3	few	TGTGCCAGTAAGGTACAGCCGACCGGTGGAAACACCATATATTTT	CASKVQPTGGNTIYF
TRBV7-9	TRBD1	TRBJ1-4	.	TGTGCCAGCAGCCCCGGGACAGGGGGCCCTAATGAAAAACTGTTTTTT	CASSPGTGGPNEKLFF
TRBV11-3	TRBD1	TRBJ1-6	few	TGTGCCAGCAGCGTCACAGGGGGCGTTGGGTCACCCCTCCACTTT	CASSVTGGVGSPLHF
TRBV7-2	TRBD1	TRBJ1-2	once	TGTGCCAGCAGCTCTGCCAGGGGGGACGGCTACACCTTC	CASSSARGDGYTF
TRBV9	TRBD1	TRBJ1-2	.	TGTGCCAGCAGCGTAGGGACAGGGACGTATGGCTACACCTTC	CASSVGTGTYGYTF
TRBV6-1	.	TRBJ1-2	.	TGTGCCAGCAGTGAAGCGCCACACCCGATCTACACCTTC	CASSEAPHPIYTF
TRBV7-9	.	TRBJ1-3	.	TGTGCCAGCAGCATACAGGGCTCTGGAAACACCATATATTTT	CASSIQGSGNTIYF
TRBV4-2	.	TRBJ2-5	.	TGTGCCAGCAGCCAAGATTCCAGGAACCAAGAGACCCAGTACTTC	CASSQDSRNQETQYF
TRBV20-1	.	TRBJ2-3	.	TGCAGTGCGGGGGGAGATACGCAGTATTTT	CSAGGDTQYF
TRBV19	TRBD1	TRBJ1-2	once	TGTGCCAGTAGTATAAAGGGGGCAGACTATGGCTACACCTTC	CASSIKGADYGYTF
TRBV6-2/TRBV6-3	.	TRBJ1-1	.	TGTGCCAGCAGTTGGGGTCTTCAGGGGACTGAAGCTTTCTTT	CASSWGLQGTEAFF
TRBV20-1	.	TRBJ1-3	once	TGCAGTGCGAGTCTTCTCTCTGGAAACACCATATATTTT	CSASLLSGNTIYF
TRBV7-6	TRBD1	TRBJ1-4	.	TGTGCCAGCAGCTCCTTCGGGACAGGGAGGATCAGGGCTAATGAAAAACTGTTTTTT	CASSSFGTGRIRANEKLFF
TRBV6-2/TRBV6-3	TRBD1	TRBJ1-5	.	TGTGCCAGCAGTTACTGGCAGGGGGCCCGACCCCAGCATTTT	CASSYWQGARPQHF
TRBV12-5	.	TRBJ1-6	.	TGTGCTAGTGGTCAACAGGGCTATAATTCACCCCTCCACTTT	CASGQQGYNSPLHF
TRBV2	.	TRBJ1-6	few	TGTGCCAGCAGCTTACTAGGTACCGGGGGGTCACCCCTCCACTTT	CASSLLGTGGSPLHF
TRBV5-1	TRBD2	TRBJ2-5	.	TGCGCCAGCAGCTTGTCGTCGAGCGGGGGGGCCTTCGGGCGAGAGACCCAGTACTTC	CASSLSSSGGAFGRETQYF
TRBV30	TRBD1	TRBJ1-3	.	TGTGCCTGGAAGGGCAGGGGACAGGGAAACACCATATATTTT	CAWKGRGQGNTIYF
TRBV5-1	TRBD1	TRBJ2-3	.	TGCGCCAGCAGCTCGGGGACAGGGGATATAGGGAGCACATCACATTTT	CASSSGTGDIGSTSHF
TRBV2	TRBD1	TRBJ2-7	.	TGTGCCAGCAGGACCGGGACAGGGACCTACGAGCAGTACTTC	CASRTGTGTYEQYF
TRBV6-5	.	TRBJ1-6	.	TGTGCCAGCAGTTATACGAACAGTCATAATTCACCCCTCCACTTT	CASSYTNSHNSPLHF
TRBV6-2/TRBV6-3	TRBD1	TRBJ2-1	few	TGTGCCAGCAGTTGGGACAGGGGGGCCTACAATGAGCAGTTCTTC	CASSWDRGAYNEQFF
TRBV6-2/TRBV6-3	.	TRBJ2-3	.	TGTGCCAGCAGTTATGACCGGGGGAACACAGATACGCAGTATTTT	CASSYDRGNTDTQYF
TRBV4-1	.	TRBJ1-1	.	TGCGCCAGCAGCCAAGCCTCGGACAGCCCTTACGCTGAAGCTTTCTTT	CASSQASDSPYAEAFF
TRBV24-1	TRBD1	TRBJ2-1	.	TGTGCCACCAGTGATTCTGGCAGGGGGTGGGACAATGAGCAGTTCTTC	CATSDSGRGWDNEQFF
TRBV19	TRBD1	TRBJ1-6	.	TGTGCCAGTAGCTTCCGGGACAGGGTGGATTCACCCCTCCACTTT	CASSFRDRVDSPLHF
TRBV5-6	TRBD1	TRBJ1-6	.	TGTGCCAGCAGGACCCAGGGGGCGAATTCACCCCTCCACTTT	CASRTQGANSPLHF